What follows describes a single T cell receptor (beta chain). Its target is not known. The data are from a study of graft-versus-host responses after intestinal transplantation. Looking at the study overall: Anti-thymocyte globulin induction, then tacrolimus and steroids for about 3 years, went to all recipients.

Generated by immunoSEQ multiplex PCR, the TCRdb table keeps only in-frame clones and is missing some. The sample has about 110,000 clones, around 94% seen once. Looked up from germline, CDR1 is SEHNR and CDR2 is FQNEAQ (reference sequence). This CDR3 is built from 13 residues. V was clipped by 5 bases and J by 6 bases, with 14 bases between them. Study-level findings and limits: Investigators detected GvH clones in recipient marrow, with some emerging earlier in ileum or blood.

This chain links TRBV7-9 with TRBJ2-7, with D perhaps matching TRBD2 (6 bases). The specimen was unstimulated CD8+ T cells sorted from spleen or lymph node cells, collected before transplant. The receptor comes from a human donor who was the organ donor for an intestinal transplant. The CDR3 DNA reads TGTGCCAGCAGCCCACCGGCGGGATTCGAGCAGTACTTC. This translates into CASSPPAGFEQYF.